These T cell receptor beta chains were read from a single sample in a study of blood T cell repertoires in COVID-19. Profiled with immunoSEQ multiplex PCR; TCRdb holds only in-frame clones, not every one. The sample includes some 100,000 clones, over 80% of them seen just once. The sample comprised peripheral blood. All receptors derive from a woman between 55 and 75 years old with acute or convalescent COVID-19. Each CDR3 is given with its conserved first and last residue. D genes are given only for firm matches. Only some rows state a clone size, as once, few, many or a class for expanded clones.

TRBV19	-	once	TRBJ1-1	TGTGCCAGTAGGCTACAGGGAGGGGGTGACACTGAAGCTTTCTTT	CASRLQGGGDTEAFF
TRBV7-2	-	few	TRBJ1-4	TGTGCCAGCAGCTCCTCAGGGAGGTGGGCTGAAAAACTGTTTTTT	CASSSSGRWAEKLFF
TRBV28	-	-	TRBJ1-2	TGTGCCAGCCAGGTCCCGAGGGGAGGGATCTATGGCTACACCTTC	CASQVPRGGIYGYTF
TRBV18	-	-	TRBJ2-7	TGTGCCAGCTCACTGCAGGGGCGAAGGGCCTACGAGCAGTACTTC	CASSLQGRRAYEQYF
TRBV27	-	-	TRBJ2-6	TGTGCCAGCAGTTTTCAGAAGGGGCAAATGGGGTCTGGGGCCAACGTCCTGACTTTC	CASSFQKGQMGSGANVLTF
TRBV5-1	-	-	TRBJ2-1	TGCGCCAGCCTGGAGGGAGGCGGCACCTACAATGAGCAGTTCTTC	CASLEGGGTYNEQFF
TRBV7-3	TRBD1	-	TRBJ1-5	TGTGCCAGCAGCTTAGGACAGGATCAGCCCCAGCATTTT	CASSLGQDQPQHF
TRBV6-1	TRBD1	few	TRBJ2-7	TGTGCCAGCAGTGAGAAGGGACAGTCCTACGAGCAGTACTTC	CASSEKGQSYEQYF
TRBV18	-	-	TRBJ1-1	TGTGCCAGCGGCGGCAACTCGGCAATGAACACTGAAGCTTTCTTT	CASGGNSAMNTEAFF
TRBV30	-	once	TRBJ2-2	TGTGCCTGGAGTGTAGGCGTGGGCGGAGGAACCTCCGGGGAGCTGTTTTTT	CAWSVGVGGGTSGELFF
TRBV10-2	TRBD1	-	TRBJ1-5	TGCGCCAGCAGTGAGTCTGCCCCCGGGACAGGGCTCAATCAGCCCCAGCATTTT	CASSESAPGTGLNQPQHF
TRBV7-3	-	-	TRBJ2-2	TGTGCCAGCAGCACCGGACAGCGGTATAGAGGGCTCCACACCGGGGAGCTGTTTTTT	CASSTGQRYRGLHTGELFF
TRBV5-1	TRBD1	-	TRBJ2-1	TGCGCCAGCATCCCGGGACAGGGTGGCGATGAGCAGTTCTTC	CASIPGQGGDEQFF
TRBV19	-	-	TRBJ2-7	TGTGCCAGTTCAACCGCCGCAGGACAGTTACTCTCCTACGAGCAGTACTTC	CASSTAAGQLLSYEQYF
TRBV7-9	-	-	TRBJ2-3	TGTGCCAGCACCTTGGGGGCGGGGGGCACAGATACGCAGTATTTT	CASTLGAGGTDTQYF
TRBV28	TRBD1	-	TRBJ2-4	TGTGCCAGCAGTTTATGGGGACAGGGTTCCAAAAACATTCAGTACTTC	CASSLWGQGSKNIQYF
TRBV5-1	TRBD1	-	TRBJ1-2	TGCGCCAGCAGCTTGGTGGGACAGGGTGGTGGCTACACCTTC	CASSLVGQGGGYTF
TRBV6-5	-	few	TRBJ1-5	TGTGCCAGCAGTCGAGGGGGTGGCGATCAGCCCCAGCATTTT	CASSRGGGDQPQHF
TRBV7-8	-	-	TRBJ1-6	TGTGCCAGCAGCTTATCGTCGGTGGGCCCTGATAATTCACCCCTCCACTTT	CASSLSSVGPDNSPLHF
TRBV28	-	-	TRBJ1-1	TGTGCCAGCAGTTTTGGTGGTACAGAGGGCACTGAAGCTTTCTTT	CASSFGGTEGTEAFF
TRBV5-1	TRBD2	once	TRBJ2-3	TGCGCCAGCAGCTTCGGGACTATCACAGATACGCAGTATTTT	CASSFGTITDTQYF
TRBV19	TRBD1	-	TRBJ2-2	TGTGCCAGTTCCAGGGGGAGCGCCGGGGAGCTGTTTTTT	CASSRGSAGELFF
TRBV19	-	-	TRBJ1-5	TGTGCCAGTAGTATTGCGGGACTTCAGCCCCAGCATTTT	CASSIAGLQPQHF
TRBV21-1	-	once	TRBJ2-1	TGTGCCAGCAGCAAAGTGGAAGGACTGCTGTTCTTC	CASSKVEGLLFF
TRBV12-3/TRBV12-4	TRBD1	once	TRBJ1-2	TGTGCCAGCGGACAGGGGGCGCGATATGGCTACACCTTC	CASGQGARYGYTF
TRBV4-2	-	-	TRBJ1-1	TGTGCCAGCAGCCAAGATTTAAGGATGGGGCCACCCTACACTGAAGCTTTCTTT	CASSQDLRMGPPYTEAFF
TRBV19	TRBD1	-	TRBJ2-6	TGTGCCAGTAGCCGGGACAGGGCCCTCTCTGGGGCCAACGTCCTGACTTTC	CASSRDRALSGANVLTF
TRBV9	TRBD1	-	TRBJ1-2	TGTGCCAGCAGGGGACAGATCTATGGCTACACCTTC	CASRGQIYGYTF
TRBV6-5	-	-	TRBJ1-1	TGTGCCAGCACCCCCATAGGCGGGACTGAAGCTTTCTTT	CASTPIGGTEAFF
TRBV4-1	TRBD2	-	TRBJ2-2	TGCGCCAGCAGCCATCGGACTAGCGGGGGTGGCGGGGAGCTGTTTTTT	CASSHRTSGGGGELFF
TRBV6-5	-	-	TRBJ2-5	TGTGCCAGCAGTCGGGGCCAGGGAGGGACCCAGTACTTC	CASSRGQGGTQYF
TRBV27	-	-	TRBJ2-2	TGTGCCAGCAGTTTATTAGGGGCAGGGCAAACCGGGGAGCTGTTTTTT	CASSLLGAGQTGELFF
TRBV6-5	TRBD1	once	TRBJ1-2	TGTGCCAGCACCGACAGGGGCTATGGCTACACCTTC	CASTDRGYGYTF
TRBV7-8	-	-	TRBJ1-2	TGTGCCAGCAGCCCCGGAACAGGGTCTGGCTACACCTTC	CASSPGTGSGYTF
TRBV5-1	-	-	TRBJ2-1	TGCGCCAGCAGCTTGGGGGGAGAGCGCTTGGGTGAGCAGTTCTTC	CASSLGGERLGEQFF
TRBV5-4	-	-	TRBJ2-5	TGTGCCAGCAGCAGGAGGGACTCCGTGACCCAGTACTTC	CASSRRDSVTQYF
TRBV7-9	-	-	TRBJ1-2	TGTGCCAGCAGCTTAGTTGGCGGCGATGGCTACACCTTC	CASSLVGGDGYTF
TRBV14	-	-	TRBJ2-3	TGTGCCAGCAGCCCCCGCAGGAGGGGCGCAGATACGCAGTATTTT	CASSPRRRGADTQYF
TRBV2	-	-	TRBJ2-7	TGTGCCAGCAGTCAGGGATACGAGCAGTACTTC	CASSQGYEQYF
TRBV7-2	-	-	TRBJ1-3	TGTGCCAGCAGCCGCGACAGATTTGGAAACACCATATATTTT	CASSRDRFGNTIYF
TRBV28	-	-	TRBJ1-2	TGTGCCAGCAGTTTACAAGACAGGATATTTTACTATGGCTACACCTTC	CASSLQDRIFYYGYTF
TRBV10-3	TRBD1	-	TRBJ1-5	TGTGCCATGGGACAGGGCTCCCATCAGCCCCAGCATTTT	CAMGQGSHQPQHF
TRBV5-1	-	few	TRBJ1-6	TGCGCCAGCAGCTTGACACAGGACAATTCACCCCTCCACTTT	CASSLTQDNSPLHF
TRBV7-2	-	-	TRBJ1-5	TGTGCCAGCAGTGTACAGGTCACCCAGCCCCAGCATTTT	CASSVQVTQPQHF
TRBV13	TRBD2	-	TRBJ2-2	TGTGCCAGCAGCCCTACTAGCGGGAGGGCCGGGGAGCTGTTTTTT	CASSPTSGRAGELFF
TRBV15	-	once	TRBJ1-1	TGTGCCACCAGCAGAGCACAGGGTTGGACTGAAGCTTTCTTT	CATSRAQGWTEAFF
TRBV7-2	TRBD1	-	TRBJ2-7	TGTGCCAGCAGCTTACTTGGACAGGGAGGCGAGCAGTACTTC	CASSLLGQGGEQYF
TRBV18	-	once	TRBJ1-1	TGTGCCAGCTCACCACCGAGGGAGAGGTGGGGGAACACTGAAGCTTTCTTT	CASSPPRERWGNTEAFF